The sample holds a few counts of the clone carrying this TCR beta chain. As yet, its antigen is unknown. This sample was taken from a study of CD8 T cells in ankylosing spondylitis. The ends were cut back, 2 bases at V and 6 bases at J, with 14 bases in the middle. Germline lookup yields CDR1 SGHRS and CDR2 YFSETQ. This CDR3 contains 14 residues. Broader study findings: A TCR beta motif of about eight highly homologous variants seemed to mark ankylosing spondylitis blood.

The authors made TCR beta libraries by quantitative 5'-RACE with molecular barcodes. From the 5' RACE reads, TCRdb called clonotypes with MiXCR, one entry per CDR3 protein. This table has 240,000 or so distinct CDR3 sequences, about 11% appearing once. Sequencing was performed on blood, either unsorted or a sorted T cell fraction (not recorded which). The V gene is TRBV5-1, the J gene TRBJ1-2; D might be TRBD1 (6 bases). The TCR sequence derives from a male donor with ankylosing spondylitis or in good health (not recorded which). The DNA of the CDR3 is TGCGCCAGCAGCTTACAGGGCAAGACACATGGCTACACCTTC. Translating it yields CASSLQGKTHGYTF. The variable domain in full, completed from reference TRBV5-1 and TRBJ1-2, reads KAGVTQTPRYLIKTRGQQVTLSCSPISGHRSVSWYQQTPGQGLQFLFEYFSETQRNKGNFPGRFSGRQFSNSRSEMNVSTLELGDSALYLCASSLQGKTHGYTFGSGTRLTVV.